Detailed here is one T cell receptor (beta chain). The sample belongs to a study of blood T cell repertoires in COVID-19. Profiling relied on immunoSEQ multiplex PCR, and the TCRdb table lists in-frame clones only, not all of them. Here the sample spans about 24,000 clones, approximately 90% being singletons. The origin of this receptor is a man between 65 and 85 years old with acute or convalescent COVID-19. Sequenced: peripheral blood.

The CDR3 here is CSVKGAGGSYEQYF. For the CDR3, the DNA is TGCAGCGTCAAAGGGGCAGGGGGCTCCTACGAGCAGTACTTC. The J gene is TRBJ2-7, the V gene TRBV29-1; 7 bases are a match to TRBD1. The CDR3 contains 14 residues. CDR1 is SQVTM and CDR2 is ANQGSEA in the germline V gene. After removal of 6 bases from V and 0 bases from J, the junction contained 8 bases not matched to a gene.